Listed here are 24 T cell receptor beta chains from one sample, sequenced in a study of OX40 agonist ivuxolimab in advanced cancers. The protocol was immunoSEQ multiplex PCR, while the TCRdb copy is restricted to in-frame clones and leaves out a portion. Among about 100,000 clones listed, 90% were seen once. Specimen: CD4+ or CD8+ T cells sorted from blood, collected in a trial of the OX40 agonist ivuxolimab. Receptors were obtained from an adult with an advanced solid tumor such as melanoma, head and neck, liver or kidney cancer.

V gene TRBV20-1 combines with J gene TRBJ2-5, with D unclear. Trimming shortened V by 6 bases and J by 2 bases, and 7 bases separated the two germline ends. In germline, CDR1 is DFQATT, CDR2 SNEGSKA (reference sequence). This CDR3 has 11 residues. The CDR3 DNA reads TGCAGTGCCCCAACACAAGAGACCCAGTACTTC. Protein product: CSAPTQETQYF.

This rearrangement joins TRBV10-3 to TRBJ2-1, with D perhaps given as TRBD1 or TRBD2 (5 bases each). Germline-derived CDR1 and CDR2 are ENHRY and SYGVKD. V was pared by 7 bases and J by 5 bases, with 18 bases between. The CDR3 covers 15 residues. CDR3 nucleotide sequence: TGTGCCATCACCCCAAGAGCTGGGACCAACAATGAGCAGTTCTTC. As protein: CAITPRAGTNNEQFF.

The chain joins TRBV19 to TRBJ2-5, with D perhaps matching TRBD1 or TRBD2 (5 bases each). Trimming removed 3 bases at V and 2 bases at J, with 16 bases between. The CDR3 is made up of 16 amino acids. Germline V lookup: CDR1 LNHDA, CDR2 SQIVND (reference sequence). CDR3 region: CASSMGPGREQETQYF. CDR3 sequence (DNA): TGTGCCAGTAGTATGGGCCCAGGCAGGGAGCAAGAGACCCAGTACTTC.

Written as DNA, the CDR3 is TGCGCCAGCAGCTTGGCCATTAGCACAAATGAGCAGTTCTTC. Protein: CASSLAISTNEQFF. This chain uses TRBV5-1 with TRBJ2-1; D is undetermined. The ends were cut back, 0 bases at V and 7 bases at J, with 11 bases in the middle. The CDR3 extends over 14 amino acids. Germline-derived CDR1 and CDR2 are SGHRS and YFSETQ.

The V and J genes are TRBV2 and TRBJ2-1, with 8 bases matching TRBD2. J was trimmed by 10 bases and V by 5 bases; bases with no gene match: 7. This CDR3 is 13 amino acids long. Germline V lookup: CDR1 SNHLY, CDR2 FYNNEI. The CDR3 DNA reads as TGTGCCAGCAGTTTACTAGCGGTCAGCGAGCAGTTCTTC. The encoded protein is CASSLLAVSEQFF. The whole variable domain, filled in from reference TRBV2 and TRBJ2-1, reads EPEVTQTPSHQVTQMGQEVILRCVPISNHLYFYWYRQILGQKVEFLVSFYNNEISEKSEIFDDQFSVERPDGSNFTLKIRSTKLEDSAMYFCASSLLAVSEQFFGPGTRLTVL.

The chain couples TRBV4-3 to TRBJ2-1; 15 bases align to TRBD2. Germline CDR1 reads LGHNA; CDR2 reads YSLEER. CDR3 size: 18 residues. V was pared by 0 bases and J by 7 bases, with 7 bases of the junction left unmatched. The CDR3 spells CASSQDTLGLAGGNEQFF. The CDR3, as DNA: TGCGCCAGCAGCCAAGATACCCTCGGACTAGCGGGAGGGAATGAGCAGTTCTTC.

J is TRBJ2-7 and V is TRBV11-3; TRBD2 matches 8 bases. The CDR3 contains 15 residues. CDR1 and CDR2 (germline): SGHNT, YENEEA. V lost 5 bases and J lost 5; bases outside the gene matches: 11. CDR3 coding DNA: TGTGCCAGCAGCCGAATCCGGACTAGCAGCCACGAGCAGTACTTC. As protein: CASSRIRTSSHEQYF. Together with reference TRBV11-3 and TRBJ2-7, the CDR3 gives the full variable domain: EAGVVQSPRYKIIEKKQPVAFWCNPISGHNTLYWYLQNLGQGPELLIRYENEEAVDDSQLPKDRFSAERLKGVDSTLKIQPAELGDSAVYLCASSRIRTSSHEQYFGPGTRLTVT.

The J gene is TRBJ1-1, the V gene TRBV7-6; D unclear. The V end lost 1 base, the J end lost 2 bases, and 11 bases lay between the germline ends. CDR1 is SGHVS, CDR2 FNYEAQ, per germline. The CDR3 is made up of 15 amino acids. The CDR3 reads CASSLVIGPNTEAFF. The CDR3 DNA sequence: TGTGCCAGCAGCTTAGTCATAGGACCCAACACTGAAGCTTTCTTT.

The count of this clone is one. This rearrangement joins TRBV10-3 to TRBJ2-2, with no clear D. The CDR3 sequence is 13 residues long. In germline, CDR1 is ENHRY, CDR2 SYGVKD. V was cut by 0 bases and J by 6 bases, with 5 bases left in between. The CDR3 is CAISESGPGELFF. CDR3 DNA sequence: TGTGCCATCAGTGAGTCTGGACCCGGGGAGCTGTTTTTT.

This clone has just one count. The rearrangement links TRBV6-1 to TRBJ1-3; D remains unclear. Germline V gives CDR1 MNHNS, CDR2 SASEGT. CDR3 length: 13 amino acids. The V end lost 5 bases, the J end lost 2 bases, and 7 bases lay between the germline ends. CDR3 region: CASSIATGNTIYF. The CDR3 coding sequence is TGTGCCAGCAGTATCGCCACTGGAAACACCATATATTTT.

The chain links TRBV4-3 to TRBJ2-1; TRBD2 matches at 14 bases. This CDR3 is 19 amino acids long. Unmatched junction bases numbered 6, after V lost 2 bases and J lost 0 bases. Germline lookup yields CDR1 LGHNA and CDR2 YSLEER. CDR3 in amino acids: CASSQLGLAGASSYNEQFF. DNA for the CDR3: TGCGCCAGCAGCCAATTGGGACTAGCGGGGGCTTCCTCCTACAATGAGCAGTTCTTC.

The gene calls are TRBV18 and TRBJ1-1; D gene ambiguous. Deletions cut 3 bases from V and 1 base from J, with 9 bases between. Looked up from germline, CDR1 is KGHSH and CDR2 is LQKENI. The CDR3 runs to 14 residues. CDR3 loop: CASSPFGENTEAFF. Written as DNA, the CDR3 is TGTGCCAGCTCACCCTTTGGGGAGAACACTGAAGCTTTCTTT.

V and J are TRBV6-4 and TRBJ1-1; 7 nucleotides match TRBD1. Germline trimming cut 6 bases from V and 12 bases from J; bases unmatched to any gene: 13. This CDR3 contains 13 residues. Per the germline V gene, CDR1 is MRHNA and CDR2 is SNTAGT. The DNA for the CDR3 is TGTGCCAGCAGACCTTCAGGGGGACAGATAACTTTCTTT. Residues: CASRPSGGQITFF.

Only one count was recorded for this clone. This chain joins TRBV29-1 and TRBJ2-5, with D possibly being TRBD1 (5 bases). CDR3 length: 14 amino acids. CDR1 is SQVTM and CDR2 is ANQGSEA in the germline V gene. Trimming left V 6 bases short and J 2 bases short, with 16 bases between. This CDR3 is CSVRKNRLQETQYF. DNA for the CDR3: TGCAGCGTCCGAAAGAACAGGCTACAAGAGACCCAGTACTTC.

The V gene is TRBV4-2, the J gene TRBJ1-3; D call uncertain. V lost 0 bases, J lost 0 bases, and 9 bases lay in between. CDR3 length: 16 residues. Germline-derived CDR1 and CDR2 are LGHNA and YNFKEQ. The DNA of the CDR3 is TGTGCCAGCAGCCAAGAAGGCCCAGGCTCTGGAAACACCATATATTTT. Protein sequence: CASSQEGPGSGNTIYF.

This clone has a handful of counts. CDR3 protein: CATRDPRSSYNEQFF. CDR3 in DNA: TGTGCCACCAGGGACCCTAGATCCTCCTACAATGAGCAGTTCTTC. The rearrangement uses TRBV15 and TRBJ2-1; D gene uncertain. Germline V gene data show CDR1 as LNHNV and CDR2 as YYDKDF (reference sequence). Trimming took off 6 bases at V and 0 bases at J, with 12 bases between the two ends. CDR3 size: 15 residues.

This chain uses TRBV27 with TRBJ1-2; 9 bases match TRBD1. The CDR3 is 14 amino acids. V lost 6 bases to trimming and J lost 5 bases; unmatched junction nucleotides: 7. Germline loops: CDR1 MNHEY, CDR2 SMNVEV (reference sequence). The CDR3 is CASSGTGFVYGYTF. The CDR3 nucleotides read TGTGCCAGCAGCGGGACAGGGTTCGTTTATGGCTACACCTTC.

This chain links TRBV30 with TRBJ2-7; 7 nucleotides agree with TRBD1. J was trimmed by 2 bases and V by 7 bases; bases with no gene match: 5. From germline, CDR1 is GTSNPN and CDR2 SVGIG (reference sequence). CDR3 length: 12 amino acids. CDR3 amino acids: CAYHDRAYEQYF. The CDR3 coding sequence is TGTGCCTACCATGACAGGGCCTACGAGCAGTACTTC. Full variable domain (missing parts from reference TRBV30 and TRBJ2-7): SQTIHQWPATLVQPVGSPLSLECTVEGTSNPNLYWYRQAAGRGLQLLFYSVGIGQISSEVPQNLSASRPQDRQFILSSKKLLLSDSGFYLCAYHDRAYEQYFGPGTRLTVT.

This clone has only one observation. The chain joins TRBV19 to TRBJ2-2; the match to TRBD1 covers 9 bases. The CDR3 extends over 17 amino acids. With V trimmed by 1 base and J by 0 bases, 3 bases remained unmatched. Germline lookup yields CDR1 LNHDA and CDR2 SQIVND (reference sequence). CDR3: CASSIGTGAPNTGELFF. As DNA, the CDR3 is TGTGCCAGTAGTATAGGGACAGGGGCCCCGAACACCGGGGAGCTGTTTTTT.

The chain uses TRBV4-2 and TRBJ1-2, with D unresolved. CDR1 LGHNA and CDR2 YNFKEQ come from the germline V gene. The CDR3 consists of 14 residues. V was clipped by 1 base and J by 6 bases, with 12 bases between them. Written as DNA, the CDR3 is TGTGCCAGCAGCCAAGCGCGTTCCCCCCATGGCTACACCTTC. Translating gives CASSQARSPHGYTF.

Written as DNA, the CDR3 is TGCGCCAGCAGCCGCTGGGTAGCGGGAGGTCAAATAGGTTCCTACGAGCAGTACTTC. Translation: CASSRWVAGGQIGSYEQYF. The chain combines TRBV4-1 with TRBJ2-7; 10 bases align to TRBD2. The CDR3 has 19 residues. The germline CDR1 and CDR2 sequences are MGHRA and YSYEKL. Trimming cost V 4 bases and J 1 base; bases outside gene matches: 16.

The chain's CDR3 is CASSPDGEANYGYTF. The CDR3 bases are TGTGCCAGCTCACCGGACGGGGAAGCTAACTATGGCTACACCTTC. The chain uses TRBV18 and TRBJ1-2; D gene ambiguous. The germline V gene has CDR1 KGHSH and CDR2 LQKENI. The CDR3 contains 15 residues. V was trimmed by 3 bases and J by 0 bases, leaving 11 bases between them. Full variable domain (remainder filled in from reference TRBV18 and TRBJ1-2): NAGVMQNPRHLVRRRGQEARLRCSPMKGHSHVYWYRQLPEEGLKFMVYLQKENIIDESGMPKERFSAEFPKEGPSILRIQQVVRGDSAAYFCASSPDGEANYGYTFGSGTRLTVV.

CDR3 amino acids: CASMRARGGELFF. The CDR3 nucleotides read TGTGCCAGCATGCGGGCGAGAGGCGGGGAGCTGTTTTTT. The chain links TRBV7-9 to TRBJ2-2, with D tentatively TRBD2 (5 bases). The CDR3 covers 13 residues. Trimming stripped 7 bases from V and 7 bases from J, with 13 bases between. Germline values: CDR1 SEHNR, CDR2 FQNEAQ (reference sequence).

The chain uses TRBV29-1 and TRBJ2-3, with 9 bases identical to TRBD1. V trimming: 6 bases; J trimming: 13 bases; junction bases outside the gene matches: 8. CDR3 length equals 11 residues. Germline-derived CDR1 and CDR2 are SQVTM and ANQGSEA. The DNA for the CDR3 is TGCAGCGTAAACCGGGACAGGGTGGAGTATTTT. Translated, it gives CSVNRDRVEYF.